A selection of T cell receptor beta chains follows, all from one sample in a study of T cell changes during pregnancy in multiple sclerosis. Profiling relied on immunoSEQ multiplex PCR, and the TCRdb table lists in-frame clones only, not all of them. This table has roughly 47,000 clones, about nine tenths appearing once. The material was CD4+ T cells from peripheral blood mononuclear cells, obtained after pregnancy. The source is a female donor with multiple sclerosis, enrolled in a pregnancy study. Each CDR3 is given with its conserved first and last residue. A D gene is named only where the DNA matches it firmly. Clone size is shown for a subset of rows, as once, few, many or a class of expanded clone.

>NA|NA|TRBV19|TRBJ1-5
CASSMGARGRNQPQHF
TGTGCCAGTAGTATGGGGGCACGGGGACGAAATCAGCCCCAGCATTTT
>NA|NA|TRBV30|TRBJ1-5
CAWIQKNSNQPQHF
TGTGCCTGGATCCAGAAGAATAGCAATCAGCCCCAGCATTTT
>TRBD1|NA|TRBV10-3|TRBJ1-2
CAISGDRDNNYGYTF
TGTGCCATCAGTGGGGACAGGGACAATAACTATGGCTACACCTTC
>TRBD1|NA|TRBV6-1|TRBJ1-2
CASSETGGGGYGYTF
TGTGCCAGCAGTGAGACAGGGGGTGGGGGCTATGGCTACACCTTC
>TRBD2|NA|TRBV6-4|TRBJ2-2
CASSGLADTGELFF
TGTGCCAGCAGTGGACTAGCGGACACCGGGGAGCTGTTTTTT
>NA|NA|TRBV9|TRBJ2-7
CASSSSALWNEQYF
TGTGCCAGCAGCTCTTCGGCACTATGGAACGAGCAGTACTTC
>NA|NA|TRBV30|TRBJ1-1
CAWRAKDLVDTEAFF
TGTGCCTGGAGAGCGAAAGACCTCGTGGACACTGAAGCTTTCTTT
>NA|NA|TRBV28|TRBJ1-5
CASSLSSGFGNQPQHF
TGTGCCAGCAGTTTGTCTTCAGGGTTCGGCAATCAGCCCCAGCATTTT
>TRBD2|NA|TRBV2|TRBJ2-7
CASRGGGASGRAFREQYF
TGTGCCAGCAGGGGCGGAGGGGCTAGCGGGAGGGCCTTCCGGGAGCAGTACTTC
>TRBD2|once|TRBV5-1|TRBJ2-4
CASSSGLGTSGGGIQYF
TGCGCCAGCAGCTCAGGACTCGGGACTAGCGGCGGCGGCATTCAGTACTTC
>TRBD2|NA|TRBV2|TRBJ2-5
CASSTTSGRAETQYF
TGTGCCAGCAGTACTACTAGCGGGAGAGCAGAGACCCAGTACTTC
>TRBD1|NA|TRBV2|TRBJ2-7
CASLRGPPGTGSEQYF
TGTGCCAGCCTTCGTGGACCTCCCGGGACAGGGTCCGAGCAGTACTTC
>TRBD2|NA|TRBV6-1|TRBJ2-4
CASRSGLAGEGIQYF
TGTGCCAGCAGGTCAGGGCTAGCGGGAGAGGGAATTCAGTACTTC
>NA|NA|TRBV2|TRBJ2-7
CASSLRQELNYEQYF
TGTGCCAGCAGCCTAAGACAGGAACTTAATTACGAGCAGTACTTC
>NA|NA|TRBV2|TRBJ1-1
CASSYSITEAFF
TGTGCCAGCAGTTACAGTATCACTGAAGCTTTCTTT
>NA|NA|TRBV6-1|TRBJ1-5
CASSEWGLGPQHF
TGTGCCAGCAGTGAGTGGGGGCTAGGGCCCCAGCATTTT
>TRBD2|NA|TRBV28|TRBJ2-3
CASSVPGGGTDTQYF
TGTGCCAGCAGTGTGCCGGGGGGAGGGACAGATACGCAGTATTTT
>NA|NA|TRBV28|TRBJ2-5
CASRSGGRETQYF
TGTGCCAGCAGGTCGGGGGGCCGGGAGACCCAGTACTTC
>NA|NA|TRBV6-1|TRBJ1-4
CASSEVGQPNEKLFF
TGTGCCAGCAGTGAAGTGGGACAACCTAATGAAAAACTGTTTTTT
>NA|NA|TRBV29-1|TRBJ2-2
CSVSNTGELFF
TGCAGCGTGAGTAACACCGGGGAGCTGTTTTTT
>TRBD1|NA|TRBV11-2|TRBJ2-1
CASSSRQGYNEQFF
TGTGCCAGCAGCTCGCGACAGGGGTACAATGAGCAGTTCTTC
>TRBD1|NA|TRBV19|TRBJ2-7
CASSRQGARKGYEQYF
TGTGCCAGTAGCCGACAGGGGGCGAGGAAGGGCTACGAGCAGTACTTC
>TRBD1|few|TRBV5-4|TRBJ1-4
CASRVGQRTNEKLFF
TGTGCCAGCAGGGTGGGACAGAGGACAAATGAAAAACTGTTTTTT
>TRBD1|NA|TRBV5-1|TRBJ2-2
CASSPGQATGELFF
TGCGCCAGCAGCCCGGGACAGGCCACCGGGGAGCTGTTTTTT
>NA|NA|TRBV27|TRBJ2-2
CASSLPRQGGTGELFF
TGTGCCAGCAGTTTACCTAGGCAGGGGGGCACCGGGGAGCTGTTTTTT
>NA|NA|TRBV7-9|TRBJ2-7
CASSLDTSSYEQYF
TGTGCCAGCAGCTTAGACACCAGCTCCTACGAGCAGTACTTC
>TRBD1|NA|TRBV19|TRBJ1-5
CASSFQGELRQPQHF
TGTGCCAGTAGTTTCCAGGGGGAGTTGAGACAGCCCCAGCATTTT
>NA|NA|TRBV7-9|TRBJ1-2
CASTPGEGLYGYTF
TGTGCCAGCACCCCGGGGGAGGGCCTCTATGGCTACACCTTC
>NA|NA|TRBV10-1|TRBJ2-2
CASSESIGPNTGELFF
TGCGCCAGCAGTGAGTCGATTGGGCCGAACACCGGGGAGCTGTTTTTT
>NA|NA|TRBV5-4|TRBJ2-5
CASSLAGAETQYF
TGTGCCAGCAGCTTGGCAGGGGCAGAGACCCAGTACTTC
>NA|NA|TRBV18|TRBJ2-7
CASSPYVSYEQYF
TGTGCCAGCTCACCCTACGTCTCCTACGAGCAGTACTTC
>TRBD2|NA|TRBV25-1|TRBJ2-5
CASSESATPGGETQYF
TGTGCCAGCAGTGAAAGTGCTACCCCGGGAGGGGAGACCCAGTACTTC
>NA|NA|TRBV28|TRBJ2-1
CASGLEGGSYNEQFF
TGTGCCAGCGGGCTGGAGGGAGGCTCCTACAATGAGCAGTTCTTC
>NA|NA|TRBV2|TRBJ1-4
CASRFISGEKLFF
TGTGCCAGCAGATTTATTTCGGGGGAAAAACTGTTTTTT
>NA|NA|TRBV19|TRBJ2-7
CASGGRAYEQYF
TGTGCCAGCGGCGGCAGGGCCTACGAGCAGTACTTC
>NA|NA|TRBV28|TRBJ2-7
CATGGGGVEQYF
TGTGCCACAGGCGGCGGGGGCGTCGAGCAGTACTTC
>TRBD2|NA|TRBV2|TRBJ2-1
CASSEAAGLAVNNEQFF
TGTGCCAGCAGTGAAGCCGCGGGACTAGCGGTAAACAATGAGCAGTTCTTC
>NA|once|TRBV7-8|TRBJ2-1
CASSLIGGTPSYNEQFF
TGTGCCAGCAGCTTAATTGGGGGGACTCCTTCCTACAATGAGCAGTTCTTC
>TRBD1|NA|TRBV30|TRBJ2-6
CAWSGSGGAGANVLTF
TGTGCCTGGAGTGGATCAGGGGGCGCTGGGGCCAACGTCCTGACTTTC
>NA|NA|TRBV6-1|TRBJ2-1
CASSDLDRGQFF
TGTGCCAGCAGTGACCTGGACAGAGGGCAGTTCTTC